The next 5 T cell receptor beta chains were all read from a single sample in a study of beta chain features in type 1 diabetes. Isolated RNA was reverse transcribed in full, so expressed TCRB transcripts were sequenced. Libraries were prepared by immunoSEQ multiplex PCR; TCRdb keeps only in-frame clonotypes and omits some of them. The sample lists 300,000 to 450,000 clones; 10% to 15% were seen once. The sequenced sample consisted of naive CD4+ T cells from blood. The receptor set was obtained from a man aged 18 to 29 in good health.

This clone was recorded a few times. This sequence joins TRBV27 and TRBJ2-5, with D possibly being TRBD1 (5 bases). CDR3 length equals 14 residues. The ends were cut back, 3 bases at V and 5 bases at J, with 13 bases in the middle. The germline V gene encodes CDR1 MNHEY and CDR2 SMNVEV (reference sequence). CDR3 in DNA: TGTGCCAGCAGTTTGAACAGGCACCTGGAGACCCAGTACTTC. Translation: CASSLNRHLETQYF.

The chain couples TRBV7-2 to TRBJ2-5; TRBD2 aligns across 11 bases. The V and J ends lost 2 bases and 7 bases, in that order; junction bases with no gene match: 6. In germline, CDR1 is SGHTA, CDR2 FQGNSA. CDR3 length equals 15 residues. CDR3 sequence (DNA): TGTGCCAGCAGCTTAACTAGCGGGGGCCTCGGGACCCAGTACTTC. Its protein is CASSLTSGGLGTQYF.

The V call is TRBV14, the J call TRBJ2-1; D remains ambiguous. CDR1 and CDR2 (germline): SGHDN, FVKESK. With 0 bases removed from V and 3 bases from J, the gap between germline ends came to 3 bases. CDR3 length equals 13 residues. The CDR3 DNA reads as TGTGCCAGCAGCCAAGACAGCTACAATGAGCAGTTCTTC. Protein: CASSQDSYNEQFF.

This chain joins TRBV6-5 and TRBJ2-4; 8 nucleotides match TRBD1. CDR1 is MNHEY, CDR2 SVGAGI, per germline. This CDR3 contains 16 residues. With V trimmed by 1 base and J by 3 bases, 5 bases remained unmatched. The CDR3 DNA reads TGTGCCAGCAGTTACTTCCAAACAGGGGGCAAAAACATTCAGTACTTC. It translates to CASSYFQTGGKNIQYF.

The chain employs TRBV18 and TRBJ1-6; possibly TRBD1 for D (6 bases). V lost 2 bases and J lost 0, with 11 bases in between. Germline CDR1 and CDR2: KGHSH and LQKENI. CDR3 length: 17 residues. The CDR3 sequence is CASSPSQGSSYNSPLHF. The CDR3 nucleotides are TGTGCCAGCTCACCATCTCAGGGGAGCTCCTATAATTCACCCCTCCACTTT. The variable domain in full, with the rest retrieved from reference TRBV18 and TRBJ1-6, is NAGVMQNPRHLVRRRGQEARLRCSPMKGHSHVYWYRQLPEEGLKFMVYLQKENIIDESGMPKERFSAEFPKEGPSILRIQQVVRGDSAAYFCASSPSQGSSYNSPLHFGNGTRLTVT.